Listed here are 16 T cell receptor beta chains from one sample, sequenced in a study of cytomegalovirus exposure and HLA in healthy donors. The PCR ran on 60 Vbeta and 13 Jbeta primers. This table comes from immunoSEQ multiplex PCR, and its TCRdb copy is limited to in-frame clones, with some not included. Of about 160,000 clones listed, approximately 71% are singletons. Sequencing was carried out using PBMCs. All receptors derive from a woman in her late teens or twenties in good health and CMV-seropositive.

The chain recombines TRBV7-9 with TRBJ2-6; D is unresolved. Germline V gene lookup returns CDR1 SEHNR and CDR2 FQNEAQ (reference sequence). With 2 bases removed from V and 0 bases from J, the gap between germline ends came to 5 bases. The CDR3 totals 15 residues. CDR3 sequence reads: CASSLSSSGANVLTF. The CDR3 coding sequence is TGTGCCAGCAGCTTATCCAGCTCTGGGGCCAACGTCCTGACTTTC.

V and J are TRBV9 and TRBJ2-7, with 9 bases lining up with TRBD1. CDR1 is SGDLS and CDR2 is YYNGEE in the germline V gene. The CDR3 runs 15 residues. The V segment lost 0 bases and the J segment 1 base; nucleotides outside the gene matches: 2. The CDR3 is CASSVGGTGSYEQYF. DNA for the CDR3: TGTGCCAGCAGCGTAGGGGGGACAGGGTCCTACGAGCAGTACTTC.

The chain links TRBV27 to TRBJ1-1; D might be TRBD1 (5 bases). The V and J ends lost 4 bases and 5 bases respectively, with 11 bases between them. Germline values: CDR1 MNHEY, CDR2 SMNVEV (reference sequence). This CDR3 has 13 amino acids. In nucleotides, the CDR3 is TGTGCCAGCAGTTGGCTCAGGGATACTGAAGCTTTCTTT. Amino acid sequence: CASSWLRDTEAFF.

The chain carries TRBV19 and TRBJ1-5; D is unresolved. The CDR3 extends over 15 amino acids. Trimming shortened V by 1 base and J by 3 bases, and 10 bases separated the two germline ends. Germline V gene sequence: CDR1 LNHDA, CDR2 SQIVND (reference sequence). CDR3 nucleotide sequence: TGTGCCAGTAGTATAGTTGGGCAGGTCAATCAGCCCCAGCATTTT. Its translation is CASSIVGQVNQPQHF.

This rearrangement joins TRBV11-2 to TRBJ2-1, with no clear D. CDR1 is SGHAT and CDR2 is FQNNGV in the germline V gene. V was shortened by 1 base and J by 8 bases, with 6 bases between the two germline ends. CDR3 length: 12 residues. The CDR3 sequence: CASSLGRHEQFF. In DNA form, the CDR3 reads TGTGCCAGCAGCTTAGGGCGGCATGAGCAGTTCTTC.

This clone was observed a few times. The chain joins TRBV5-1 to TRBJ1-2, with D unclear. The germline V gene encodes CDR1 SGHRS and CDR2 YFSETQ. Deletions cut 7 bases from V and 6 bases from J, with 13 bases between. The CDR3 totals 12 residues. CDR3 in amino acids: CASSPGKDGYTF. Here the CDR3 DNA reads TGCGCCAGCTCGCCCGGGAAGGATGGCTACACCTTC.

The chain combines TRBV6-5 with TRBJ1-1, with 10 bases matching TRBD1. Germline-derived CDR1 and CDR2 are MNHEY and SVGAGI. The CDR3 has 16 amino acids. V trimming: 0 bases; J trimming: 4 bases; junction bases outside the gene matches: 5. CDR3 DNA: TGTGCCAGCAGTTACTCGGGACAGGGGATGGGCACTGAAGCTTTCTTT. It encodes CASSYSGQGMGTEAFF.

CDR3 loop: CASSTTRTGGAFYNEQFF. The CDR3 bases are TGTGCCAGCAGTACCACCAGGACAGGGGGCGCTTTCTACAATGAGCAGTTCTTC. The chain carries TRBV27 and TRBJ2-1; TRBD1 aligns across 11 bases. V lost 5 bases to trimming and J lost 3 bases; unmatched junction nucleotides: 12. There are 18 residues in the CDR3. Germline lookup yields CDR1 MNHEY and CDR2 SMNVEV (reference sequence).

CDR3: CASSIWGGVNTEAFF. For the CDR3, the DNA is TGTGCCAGTAGTATTTGGGGAGGAGTGAACACTGAAGCTTTCTTT. The V and J genes are TRBV19 and TRBJ1-1, with D hard to call. Trimming took off 3 bases at V and 0 bases at J, with 11 bases between the two ends. CDR3 length: 15 residues. Germline V gene lookup returns CDR1 LNHDA and CDR2 SQIVND (reference sequence). Together with reference TRBV19 and TRBJ1-1, the CDR3 gives the full variable domain: DGGITQSPKYLFRKEGQNVTLSCEQNLNHDAMYWYRQDPGQGLRLIYYSQIVNDFQKGDIAEGYSVSREKKESFPLTVTSAQKNPTAFYLCASSIWGGVNTEAFFGQGTRLTVV.

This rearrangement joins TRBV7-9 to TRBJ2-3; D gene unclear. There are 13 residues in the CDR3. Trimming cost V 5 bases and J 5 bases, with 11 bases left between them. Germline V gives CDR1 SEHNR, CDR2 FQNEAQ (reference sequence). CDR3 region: CASSPRPGDTQYF. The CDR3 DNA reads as TGTGCCAGCAGCCCCCGACCGGGAGATACGCAGTATTTT.

Here the CDR3 DNA reads TGTGCCAGCCTTGCGGGAGTAGGGGAGCTGTTTTTT. Amino acids: CASLAGVGELFF. The rearrangement uses TRBV19 and TRBJ2-2; 7 bases are shared with TRBD2. Germline V gives CDR1 LNHDA, CDR2 SQIVND (reference sequence). With 9 bases clipped from V and 8 bases from J, the junction kept 6 bases outside the gene matches. The CDR3 runs 12 residues.

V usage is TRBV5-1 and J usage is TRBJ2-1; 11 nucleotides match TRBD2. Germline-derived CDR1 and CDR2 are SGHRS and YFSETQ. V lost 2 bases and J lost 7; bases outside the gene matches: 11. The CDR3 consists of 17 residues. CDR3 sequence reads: CASSFSLTSGSENEQFF. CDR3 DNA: TGCGCCAGCAGCTTTAGCCTCACTAGCGGGAGTGAGAATGAGCAGTTCTTC.

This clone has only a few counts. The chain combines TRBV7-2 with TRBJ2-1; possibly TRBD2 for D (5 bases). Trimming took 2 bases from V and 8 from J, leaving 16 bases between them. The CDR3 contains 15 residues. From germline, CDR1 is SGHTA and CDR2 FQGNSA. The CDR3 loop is CASSLQADLLYEQFF. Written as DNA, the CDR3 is TGTGCCAGCAGCTTACAAGCGGACCTTTTGTATGAGCAGTTCTTC.

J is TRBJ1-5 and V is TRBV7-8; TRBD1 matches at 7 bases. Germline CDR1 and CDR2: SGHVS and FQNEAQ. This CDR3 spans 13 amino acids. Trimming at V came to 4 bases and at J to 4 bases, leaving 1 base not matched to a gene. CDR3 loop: CASSSTGNQPQHF. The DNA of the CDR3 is TGTGCCAGCAGCTCGACAGGGAATCAGCCCCAGCATTTT.

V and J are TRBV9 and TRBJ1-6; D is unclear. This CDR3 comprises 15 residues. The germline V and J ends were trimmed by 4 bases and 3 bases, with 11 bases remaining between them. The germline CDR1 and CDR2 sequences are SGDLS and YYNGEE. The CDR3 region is CASSPTTVYNSPLHF. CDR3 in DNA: TGTGCCAGCAGCCCCACCACGGTCTATAATTCACCCCTCCACTTT.

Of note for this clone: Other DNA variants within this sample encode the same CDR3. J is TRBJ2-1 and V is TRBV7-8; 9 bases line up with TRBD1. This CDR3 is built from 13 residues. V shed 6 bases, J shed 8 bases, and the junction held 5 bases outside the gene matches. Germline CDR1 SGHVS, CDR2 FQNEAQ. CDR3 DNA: TGTGCCAGCAGAACGGGACAGGGCTATGAGCAGTTCTTC. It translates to CASRTGQGYEQFF.